This T cell receptor (beta chain) stems from a study of blood T cell repertoires in COVID-19. Across the study: Both acute and convalescent COVID-19 samples were obtained from the United States, Italy and Spain. T cells, B-cell-depleted T cells, or PBMCs provided the cDNA or gDNA that served as material.

Enrollment of patients from Seattle took place during active infection, with longitudinal follow-up. In the source study's methods: Reference gene primer amplification in the assay estimated nucleated cell counts. Here immunoSEQ multiplex PCR was the method, and the copy in TCRdb shows in-frame clones only, minus some. V, J and clone size are taken as reported in that table, and D and trimming were inferred from the DNA itself. This sample has about 130,000 clones; 80% to 90% occur once, and the top ten carry more than 3.5%. V shed 4 bases and J shed 10 bases, with 14 bases lying between them. Germline CDR1 reads LGHDT; CDR2 reads YNNKEL (reference sequence). CDR3 length equals 14 residues.

This chain links TRBV3-1 (or the pseudogene TRBV3-2) with TRBJ1-6; perhaps TRBD1 as D (6 bases). Sequencing was performed on peripheral blood. The clonotype comes from a man aged 55 to 70 with COVID-19, enrolled during active disease. CDR3 nucleotides: TGTGCCAGCAGCCCCTGGACAGCTACCTCACCCCTCCACTTT. As protein: CASSPWTATSPLHF.